This T cell receptor (beta chain) was sequenced in a study of Graves' ophthalmopathy and Graves' hyperthyroidism. This clonotype has more than one count but fewer than ten. Its cognate antigen is unknown. The study, taken as a whole, reports: Blood also held most thyroid clonotypes expanded above 0.001 frequency. The model predicted progression of ophthalmopathy with a sensitivity of 70% to 71%, and its specificity was 72% to 85%.

From RNA, the CDR3 regions of TCR beta chains were amplified and sequenced. An opening RT-PCR round employed HTBI primers and preceded a second-round multiplex PCR. MiXCR, applied by TCRdb to the multiplex PCR reads, yields one record per CDR3 protein. Here the sample spans 740,000 or so distinct CDR3 sequences, roughly 40% being singletons. V shed 1 base and J shed 2 bases, with 14 bases lying between them. Germline CDR1 and CDR2: SEHNR and FQNEAQ (reference sequence). This CDR3 spans 16 amino acids. This chain uses TRBV7-9 with TRBJ1-2; no firm D call. The sequenced sample consisted of peripheral blood. The sequence came from an adult man with Graves' ophthalmopathy. The CDR3 bases are TGTGCCAGCAGCTTAGTGTCGACCGGGGTAAACTATGGCTACACCTTC. This gives the protein CASSLVSTGVNYGYTF.